The 21 T cell receptor beta chains below come from one sample, sequenced in a study of control samples from healthy donors and cancer patients (dated by TCRdb to 2020 to 2021). The library came from the immunoSEQ multiplex PCR assay. Drawn from immuneACCESS, this table holds only the in-frame rearrangements with V and J called that TCRdb kept. Clones are partly lost; checked studies trace under half to an unresolved V gene and leave the rest unexplained. Across this sample there are some 100,000 clones, with about 86% seen only once. Together, the top ten hold approximately 14% of the sample. The specimen was blood. The receptors derive from a man aged 30 to 45 in good health.

This clone is a singleton in its sample. The V call is TRBV7-6, the J call TRBJ2-7, with D tentatively TRBD1 (5 bases). V was clipped by 4 bases and J by 3 bases, with 13 bases between them. CDR1 and CDR2 (germline): SGHVS, FNYEAQ. The CDR3 is made up of 14 amino acids. This CDR3 reads CASSSRVEGYEQYF. In DNA form, the CDR3 reads TGTGCCAGCAGCTCCAGGGTAGAAGGCTACGAGCAGTACTTC. Combining the CDR3 with reference TRBV7-6 and TRBJ2-7 gives the whole variable domain GAGVSQSPRYKVTKRGQDVALRCDPISGHVSLYWYRQALGQGPEFLTYFNYEAQQDKSGLPNDRFSAERPEGSISTLTIQRTEQRDSAMYRCASSSRVEGYEQYFGPGTRLTVT.

The gene calls are TRBV7-9 and TRBJ1-4, with no clear D. This CDR3 spans 16 amino acids. From germline, CDR1 is SEHNR and CDR2 FQNEAQ (reference sequence). V was pared by 2 bases and J by 6 bases, with 16 bases between. The CDR3 here is CASSLLIGSADEKLFF. In nucleotides, the CDR3 is TGTGCCAGCAGCTTATTAATAGGTTCGGCAGATGAAAAACTGTTTTTT.

This clone was seen only a few times. The V and J genes are TRBV19 and TRBJ1-1; D is ambiguous. CDR1 is LNHDA and CDR2 is SQIVND in the germline V gene (reference sequence). The V end lost 5 bases, the J end lost 0 bases, and 7 bases lay between the germline ends. This CDR3 is built from 13 residues. Here the CDR3 DNA reads TGTGCCAGTAGTTGGGCAGTGAACACTGAAGCTTTCTTT. This sequence encodes CASSWAVNTEAFF.

V and J are TRBV2 and TRBJ2-7; 9 nucleotides agree with TRBD1. Germline values: CDR1 SNHLY, CDR2 FYNNEI. The CDR3 runs to 16 residues. Germline trimming cut 6 bases from V and 3 bases from J; bases unmatched to any gene: 12. CDR3 residues: CASSYGKQGADYEQYF. For the CDR3, the DNA is TGTGCCAGCAGCTACGGCAAACAGGGGGCGGACTACGAGCAGTACTTC.

The chain uses TRBV18 and TRBJ1-5, with 8 bases lining up with TRBD1. Trimming cost V 3 bases and J 2 bases; bases outside gene matches: 15. Germline values: CDR1 KGHSH, CDR2 LQKENI. The CDR3 runs to 19 residues. This chain's CDR3 is CASSPARRQGSVGNQPQHF. The CDR3 region has the DNA TGTGCCAGCTCACCCGCTCGTAGACAGGGGAGTGTAGGCAATCAGCCCCAGCATTTT.

This clone was recorded once. The chain recombines TRBV30 with TRBJ1-6; 7 bases agree with TRBD1. Germline V gives CDR1 GTSNPN, CDR2 SVGIG (reference sequence). Trimming removed 2 bases from V and 7 bases from J; junction bases left unmatched: 2. CDR3 size: 13 residues. Written as DNA, the CDR3 is TGTGCCTGGAGTAAAGGGGGCAATTCACCCCTCCACTTT. Translated, it gives CAWSKGGNSPLHF.

The gene calls are TRBV24-1 and TRBJ2-3; the D is unclear. Germline-derived CDR1 and CDR2 are KGHDR and SFDVKD. Trimming removed 4 bases at V and 5 bases at J, with 6 bases between. This CDR3 spans 12 amino acids. The CDR3 here is CATSESLDTQYF. CDR3 bases: TGTGCCACCAGTGAGAGTTTAGATACGCAGTATTTT.

The V and J genes are TRBV5-4 and TRBJ2-7, with 9 nucleotides matching TRBD2. The CDR3 covers 16 residues. Trimming cost V 0 bases and J 2 bases; bases outside gene matches: 6. Germline CDR1 and CDR2: SGHNT and YYREEE (reference sequence). CDR3 sequence: CASSLAGASGTYEQYF. Written as DNA, the CDR3 is TGTGCCAGCAGCTTGGCAGGGGCTAGCGGGACCTACGAGCAGTACTTC.

This chain uses TRBV18 with TRBJ1-4; tentatively, D is TRBD1 (6 bases). The CDR3 contains 13 residues. Germline CDR1 is KGHSH and CDR2 is LQKENI. V lost 6 bases and J lost 2, with 7 bases in between. In nucleotides, the CDR3 is TGTGCCAGCTCTACAGGGACTAATGAAAAACTGTTTTTT. Translation: CASSTGTNEKLFF.

The rearrangement joins TRBV5-1 to TRBJ2-5; D is uncertain. Trimming removed 0 bases from V and 1 base from J, with 10 bases in between. In germline, CDR1 is SGHRS, CDR2 YFSETQ. The CDR3 is 15 amino acids. The CDR3 DNA reads TGCGCCAGCAGCTTGGAGGCTCTAAGCCAAGAGACCCAGTACTTC. This codes for CASSLEALSQETQYF.

The chain recombines TRBV29-1 with TRBJ1-1, with 7 bases fitting TRBD1. Germline lookup yields CDR1 SQVTM and CDR2 ANQGSEA. This CDR3 contains 14 residues. J lost 2 bases, V lost 7 bases, and 10 bases had no gene match. The CDR3 DNA reads TGCAGCGCAAAAAGGACAGGCTTTAACACTGAAGCTTTCTTT. Protein sequence: CSAKRTGFNTEAFF.

The table lists this clone with a few counts. This chain links TRBV28 with TRBJ1-5, with TRBD1 matching over 11 bases. The CDR3 spans 16 residues. The V gene's germline CDR1 is MDHEN and CDR2 SYDVKM. Losses at the gene ends were 4 bases for V and 6 bases for J; bases not matched to a gene: 8. The CDR3 protein is CASSSADRGRIQPQHF. For the CDR3, the DNA is TGTGCCAGCAGTTCCGCGGACAGGGGGCGCATTCAGCCCCAGCATTTT.

The gene calls are TRBV25-1 and TRBJ2-7, with 9 positions matching TRBD2. CDR1 is MGHDK, CDR2 SYGVNS, per germline. V shed 5 bases, J shed 3 bases, and the junction held 11 bases outside the gene matches. CDR3 length equals 16 residues. The DNA of the CDR3 is TGTGCCAGCAGTAGGGGGGTAGCGGGAGTTGGCTACGAGCAGTACTTC. Translation: CASSRGVAGVGYEQYF.

The rearrangement joins TRBV10-3 to TRBJ2-3; 10 bases agree with TRBD1. Germline V gene lookup returns CDR1 ENHRY and CDR2 SYGVKD. The CDR3 runs 14 residues. The junction had 4 bases not matched to a gene; V was cut back by 7 bases and J by 3 bases. CDR3 DNA sequence: TGTGCCATCACGGGGGACAGGGGAACAGATACGCAGTATTTT. Amino acid sequence: CAITGDRGTDTQYF.

V usage is TRBV11-1 and J usage is TRBJ2-2; possible D gene TRBD2, 6 bases. Trimming removed 1 base at V and 2 bases at J, with 11 bases between. The CDR3 loop spans 16 amino acids. Germline V gene data show CDR1 as SGHAT and CDR2 as FQDESV (reference sequence). CDR3 protein: CASSLDGSRNTGELFF. CDR3 DNA: TGTGCCAGCAGCTTAGACGGGAGCCGTAACACCGGGGAGCTGTTTTTT.

This clone was detected once. The rearrangement uses TRBV5-4 and TRBJ2-2; D perhaps matches TRBD1 (5 bases). This CDR3 region has 15 residues. Germline V gives CDR1 SGHNT, CDR2 YYREEE (reference sequence). Trimming took off 2 bases at V and 2 bases at J, with 10 bases between the two ends. As DNA, the CDR3 is TGTGCCAGCAGCTTTGGGGCAGGCAACACCGGGGAGCTGTTTTTT. As protein: CASSFGAGNTGELFF.

The V gene is TRBV30, the J gene TRBJ1-5; D ambiguous. Trimming took off 3 bases at V and 0 bases at J, with 6 bases between the two ends. Germline CDR1 GTSNPN, CDR2 SVGIG (reference sequence). CDR3 size: 13 residues. CDR3 nucleotides: TGTGCCTGGAGCACCGTTAGCAATCAGCCCCAGCATTTT. This codes for CAWSTVSNQPQHF. The complete variable domain, with remaining parts taken from reference TRBV30 and TRBJ1-5, reads SQTIHQWPATLVQPVGSPLSLECTVEGTSNPNLYWYRQAAGRGLQLLFYSVGIGQISSEVPQNLSASRPQDRQFILSSKKLLLSDSGFYLCAWSTVSNQPQHFGDGTRLSIL.

The chain links TRBV19 to TRBJ2-5; D uncertain. Trimming left V 3 bases short and J 2 bases short, with 4 bases between. The germline gives CDR1 LNHDA, CDR2 SQIVND (reference sequence). This CDR3 is 12 amino acids long. The CDR3 spells CASSMLQETQYF. CDR3 in DNA: TGTGCCAGTAGTATGTTACAAGAGACCCAGTACTTC.

The chain recombines TRBV12-3 or TRBV12-4 with TRBJ2-2; possible D gene TRBD1, 6 bases. The V end was cut by 6 bases, the J end by 1 base, with 6 bases between. This CDR3 has 13 residues. The CDR3 sequence is CASRGQNTGELFF. CDR3 coding DNA: TGTGCCAGCAGGGGACAGAACACCGGGGAGCTGTTTTTT.

The chain combines TRBV11-2 with TRBJ2-5, with no clear D. The CDR3 is 16 residues long. V lost 1 base and J lost 3, with 15 bases in between. Germline V gene lookup returns CDR1 SGHAT and CDR2 FQNNGV. The CDR3 loop is CASSLGFGRNKETQYF. The CDR3 DNA follows: TGTGCCAGCAGCTTAGGGTTCGGACGGAACAAAGAGACCCAGTACTTC.

This sequence joins TRBV11-2 and TRBJ1-1; 9 bases align to TRBD1. Germline CDR1 SGHAT, CDR2 FQNNGV. Germline trimming cut 4 bases from V and 1 base from J; bases unmatched to any gene: 4. This CDR3 contains 15 residues. The CDR3 nucleotides read TGTGCCAGCAGCTCTCGGACAGGGGAGAACACTGAAGCTTTCTTT. It encodes CASSSRTGENTEAFF.